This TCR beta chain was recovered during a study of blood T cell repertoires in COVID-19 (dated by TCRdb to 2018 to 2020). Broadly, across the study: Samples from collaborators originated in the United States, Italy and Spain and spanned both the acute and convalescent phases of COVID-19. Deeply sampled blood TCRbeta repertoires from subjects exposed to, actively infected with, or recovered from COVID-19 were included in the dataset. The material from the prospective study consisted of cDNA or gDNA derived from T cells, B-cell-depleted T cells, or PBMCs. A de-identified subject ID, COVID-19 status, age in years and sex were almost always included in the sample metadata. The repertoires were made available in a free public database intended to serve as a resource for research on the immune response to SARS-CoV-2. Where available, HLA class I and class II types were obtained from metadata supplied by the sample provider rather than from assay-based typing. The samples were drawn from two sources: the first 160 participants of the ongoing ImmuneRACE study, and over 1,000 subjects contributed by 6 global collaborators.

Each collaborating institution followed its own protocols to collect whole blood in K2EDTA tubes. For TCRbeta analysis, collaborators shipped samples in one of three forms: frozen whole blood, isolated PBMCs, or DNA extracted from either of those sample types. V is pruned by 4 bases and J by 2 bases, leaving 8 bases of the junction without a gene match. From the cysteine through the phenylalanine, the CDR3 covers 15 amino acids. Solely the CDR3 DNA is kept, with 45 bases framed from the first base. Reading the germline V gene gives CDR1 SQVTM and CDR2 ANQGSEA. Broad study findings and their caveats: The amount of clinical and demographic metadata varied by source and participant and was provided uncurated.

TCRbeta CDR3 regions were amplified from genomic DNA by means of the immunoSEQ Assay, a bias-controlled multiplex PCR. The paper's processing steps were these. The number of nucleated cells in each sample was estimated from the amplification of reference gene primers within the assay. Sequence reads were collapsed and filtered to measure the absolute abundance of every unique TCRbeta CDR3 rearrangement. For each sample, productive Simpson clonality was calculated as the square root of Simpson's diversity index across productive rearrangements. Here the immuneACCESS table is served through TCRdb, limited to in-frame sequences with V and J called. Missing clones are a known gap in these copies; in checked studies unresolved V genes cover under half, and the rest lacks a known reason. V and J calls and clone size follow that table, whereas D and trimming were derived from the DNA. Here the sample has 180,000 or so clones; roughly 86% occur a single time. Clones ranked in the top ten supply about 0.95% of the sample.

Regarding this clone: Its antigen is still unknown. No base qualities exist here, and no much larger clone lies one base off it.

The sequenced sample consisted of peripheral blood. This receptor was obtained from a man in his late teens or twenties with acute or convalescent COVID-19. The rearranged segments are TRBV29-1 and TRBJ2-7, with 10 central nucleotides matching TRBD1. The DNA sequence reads TGCAGCGTTGGTAGAAGGGGGACAGGGGCCTACGAGCAGTACTTC. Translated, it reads CSVGRRGTGAYEQYF.